Below, 14 T cell receptor beta chains from the same sample are listed, as sequenced in a study of beta chain features in type 1 diabetes. Reverse transcription of all isolated RNA meant that expressed TCRB transcripts were sequenced. The assay was immunoSEQ multiplex PCR, and TCRdb's table has in-frame clones only and misses some. The data contain 860,000 or so clones, 17% of them singletons. Source material: naive CD4+ T cells from blood. Receptors were obtained from a young woman in good health.

The chain recombines TRBV7-2 with TRBJ2-5; D is unclear. Germline loops: CDR1 SGHTA, CDR2 FQGNSA. The CDR3 contains 13 residues. Trimming left V 4 bases short and J 4 bases short, with 10 bases between. The CDR3 is CASSSQWGETQYF. In nucleotides, the CDR3 is TGTGCCAGCAGCTCCCAGTGGGGAGAGACCCAGTACTTC. Using reference TRBV7-2 and TRBJ2-5 for the parts outside the CDR3, the full variable domain is GAGVSQSPSNKVTEKGKDVELRCDPISGHTALYWYRQSLGQGLEFLIYFQGNSAPDKSGLPSDRFSAERTGGSVSTLTIQRTQQEDSAVYLCASSSQWGETQYFGPGTRLLVL.

The chain employs TRBV19 and TRBJ2-7; 8 bases fit TRBD1. This CDR3 contains 16 residues. J was trimmed by 3 bases and V by 1 base; bases with no gene match: 8. Looked up from germline, CDR1 is LNHDA and CDR2 is SQIVND (reference sequence). In DNA, the CDR3 is TGTGCCAGTAGTATAGCGACAGGGGAATCGAACTACGAGCAGTACTTC. It yields the protein CASSIATGESNYEQYF.

This clone was counted a single time. This sequence joins TRBV15 and TRBJ2-2; 11 bases align to TRBD2. Germline V gene data show CDR1 as LNHNV and CDR2 as YYDKDF (reference sequence). The CDR3 sequence is 18 residues long. J was trimmed by 6 bases and V by 5 bases; bases with no gene match: 14. The chain's CDR3 is CATSPLDPGLAAPGELFF. CDR3 nucleotide sequence: TGTGCCACCAGCCCCCTCGACCCGGGACTAGCGGCTCCCGGGGAGCTGTTTTTT.

This clone has a handful of counts. This chain's CDR3 is CASQREYAYEQYF. CDR3 nucleotide sequence: TGTGCCTCCCAGCGGGAGTATGCCTACGAGCAGTACTTC. The genes are TRBV10-3 and TRBJ2-7; 8 bases are a match to TRBD2. The CDR3 contains 13 residues. J gave up 2 bases and V 11 bases, and 8 bases lay outside the gene matches. CDR1 ENHRY and CDR2 SYGVKD come from the germline V gene.

This clone was detected a few times. This chain uses TRBV5-6 with TRBJ2-3, with TRBD2 identical over 7 bases. The CDR3 totals 17 residues. The germline V gene has CDR1 SGHDT and CDR2 YYEEEE. Trimming at V came to 0 bases and at J to 2 bases, leaving 9 bases not matched to a gene. DNA for the CDR3: TGTGCCAGCAGCTTGGTTCTTTCGAGCGGGACCACAGATACGCAGTATTTT. Protein sequence: CASSLVLSSGTTDTQYF.

This sequence joins TRBV19 and TRBJ2-1; D gene uncertain. Trimming removed 1 base from V and 4 bases from J, with 11 bases in between. The CDR3 loop spans 15 amino acids. CDR1 and CDR2 from the germline V gene are LNHDA and SQIVND (reference sequence). The CDR3: CASSIADPTYNEQFF. The CDR3 DNA follows: TGTGCCAGTAGTATAGCAGATCCTACGTACAATGAGCAGTTCTTC. Filled out from reference TRBV19 and TRBJ2-1, the complete variable domain reads DGGITQSPKYLFRKEGQNVTLSCEQNLNHDAMYWYRQDPGQGLRLIYYSQIVNDFQKGDIAEGYSVSREKKESFPLTVTSAQKNPTAFYLCASSIADPTYNEQFFGPGTRLTVL.

The rearrangement links TRBV7-3 to TRBJ1-1, with TRBD1 as a possible D gene (5 bases). Trimming removed 5 bases from V and 1 base from J, with 11 bases in between. The CDR3 totals 14 residues. Germline V CDR1 and CDR2: SGHTA, FQGTGA. The CDR3 here is CASSPGPENTEAFF. CDR3 DNA: TGTGCCAGCAGCCCGGGACCGGAGAACACTGAAGCTTTCTTT.

The chain combines TRBV5-1 with TRBJ2-1; D tentatively reads TRBD1 or TRBD2 (6 bases each). Looked up from germline, CDR1 is SGHRS and CDR2 is YFSETQ. The CDR3 runs to 15 residues. V dropped 0 bases and J dropped 7 bases, with 14 bases sitting between them. The CDR3 coding sequence is TGCGCCAGCAGCTTGGCCGGAGGGGGTAGGAATGAGCAGTTCTTC. This sequence encodes CASSLAGGGRNEQFF.

The chain is built from TRBV19 and TRBJ2-1; 7 nucleotides align to TRBD2. CDR3 length: 15 amino acids. Unmatched junction bases numbered 7, after V lost 4 bases and J lost 4 bases. Per the germline V gene, CDR1 is LNHDA and CDR2 is SQIVND (reference sequence). The CDR3 nucleotides read TGTGCCAGTAGTAGGGGGACTATACCATACAATGAGCAGTTCTTC. Translation: CASSRGTIPYNEQFF.

The chain links TRBV25-1 to TRBJ2-7, with a tentative D call TRBD2 (6 bases). CDR1 and CDR2 from the germline V gene are MGHDK and SYGVNS. The CDR3 contains 13 residues. With 5 bases removed from V and 3 bases from J, the gap between germline ends came to 11 bases. In DNA form, the CDR3 reads TGTGCCAGCAGTCTTCGGGAGTGCTACGAGCAGTACTTC. Amino acids: CASSLRECYEQYF.

The chain employs TRBV7-2 and TRBJ2-5; 10 nucleotides match TRBD2. V gave up 5 bases and J gave up 3 bases; unmatched junction bases: 12. Germline V lookup: CDR1 SGHTA, CDR2 FQGNSA. The CDR3 spans 17 residues. This CDR3 reads CASSEGGRAGGKETQYF. CDR3 coding DNA: TGTGCCAGCAGCGAGGGGGGGCGAGCGGGAGGGAAAGAGACCCAGTACTTC.

This chain joins TRBV4-2 and TRBJ2-2, with a weak D call TRBD1 (6 bases). The germline CDR1 and CDR2 sequences are LGHNA and YNFKEQ. The CDR3 has 17 amino acids. Deletions cut 0 bases from V and 5 bases from J, with 16 bases between. CDR3 coding DNA: TGTGCCAGCAGCCAAGATTCGAACAGGGCAAGGACCGGGGAGCTGTTTTTT. Translated: CASSQDSNRARTGELFF.

This clone was observed a handful of times. The chain couples TRBV18 to TRBJ2-1; TRBD2 might be the D (5 bases). Germline V gene lookup returns CDR1 KGHSH and CDR2 LQKENI. V gave up 6 bases and J gave up 0 bases, with 9 bases separating them. The CDR3 consists of 14 residues. The CDR3 spells CASSRGSSYNEQFF. CDR3 bases: TGTGCCAGCTCGAGAGGGAGCTCCTACAATGAGCAGTTCTTC.

This chain joins TRBV4-1 and TRBJ2-5; possible D gene TRBD1, 5 bases. Trimming took off 5 bases at V and 2 bases at J, with 9 bases between the two ends. CDR3 length: 13 amino acids. Germline CDR1 MGHRA, CDR2 YSYEKL. The CDR3 region has the DNA TGCGCCAGCAGCTTTGCAGGGCAAGAGACCCAGTACTTC. This translates into CASSFAGQETQYF.